The 24 T cell receptor beta chains reported below all come from one sample, sequenced in a study of T cell repertoires in cytomegalovirus infection. TCRdb itself ran the reads through MiXCR, one entry per CDR3 protein. In the table there are around 170,000 distinct CDR3 sequences, about 15% of which are singletons. Sequences were obtained from CD8+ T cells from PBMCs. All receptors come from a human donor in good health (CMV status not recorded). Some clones in this sample may be carry-over from other donors' samples.

The chain is built from TRBV28 and TRBJ1-1, with D unresolved. Germline CDR1 reads MDHEN; CDR2 reads SYDVKM. Between the trimmed V and J ends, which lost 8 bases and 1 base, there was a span of 20 bases. The CDR3 is made up of 16 amino acids. DNA of the CDR3: TGTGCCAGCTCGCCCGAGGGCGCACATCGGAACACTGAAGCTTTCTTT. This codes for CASSPEGAHRNTEAFF. The full variable domain, in which reference TRBV28 and TRBJ1-1 provide the parts outside the CDR3, is DVKVTQSSRYLVKRTGEKVFLECVQDMDHENMFWYRQDPGLGLRLIYFSYDVKMKEKGDIPEGYSVSREKKERFSLILESASTNQTSMYLCASSPEGAHRNTEAFFGQGTRLTVV.

The chain couples TRBV9 to TRBJ2-1; 14 nucleotides line up with TRBD2. CDR3 length: 16 residues. The V segment lost 4 bases and the J segment 7 bases; nucleotides outside the gene matches: 7. Germline CDR1 SGDLS, CDR2 YYNGEE. The CDR3 protein is CASSSRLAGGSNEQFF. Written as DNA, the CDR3 is TGTGCCAGCAGCTCCCGACTAGCGGGGGGGTCGAATGAGCAGTTCTTC.

In this sample, this clonotype turned up a few times. This rearrangement joins TRBV7-6 to TRBJ2-1; no reliable D call. This CDR3 spans 15 amino acids. Germline V gene sequence: CDR1 SGHVS, CDR2 FNYEAQ. V shed 5 bases and J shed 2 bases, with 13 bases lying between them. Here the CDR3 DNA reads TGTGCCAGCAGCGACTCGGCAGACCCCTACAATGAGCAGTTCTTC. As protein: CASSDSADPYNEQFF.

In its sample, this clonotype is large. The chain links TRBV7-3 to TRBJ2-1, with 8 bases matching TRBD2. Germline V lookup: CDR1 SGHTA, CDR2 FQGTGA. The J segment lost 4 bases and the V segment lost 5 bases, leaving 7 bases of the junction unmatched. The CDR3 covers 15 residues. The DNA for the CDR3 is TGTGCCAGCAGCGCGAGCGGGGGCGTTTACAATGAGCAGTTCTTC. Protein: CASSASGGVYNEQFF.

The rearrangement uses TRBV29-1 and TRBJ1-4; maybe TRBD1 (5 bases). This CDR3 has 14 amino acids. V lost 3 bases to trimming and J lost 7 bases, with 15 bases between them. Germline CDR1 and CDR2: SQVTM and ANQGSEA. The CDR3 DNA follows: TGCAGCGTTGAGGGGCGAGGAGTGGGTGAAAAACTGTTTTTT. The encoded protein is CSVEGRGVGEKLFF.

The sample holds one count of this clonotype. This chain links TRBV14 with TRBJ1-1; D unresolved. Trimming took 4 bases from V and 1 from J, leaving 7 bases between them. The germline CDR1 and CDR2 sequences are SGHDN and FVKESK. The CDR3 runs 13 residues. This chain's CDR3 is CASSPYKNTEAFF. CDR3 nucleotide sequence: TGTGCCAGCAGCCCATACAAGAACACTGAAGCTTTCTTT.

V usage is TRBV4-3 and J usage is TRBJ2-1; D unresolved. Germline CDR1 reads LGHNA; CDR2 reads YSLEER. The V end was cut by 4 bases, the J end by 3 bases, with 19 bases between. This CDR3 is built from 17 residues. The CDR3 DNA follows: TGCGCCAGCAGCCCCAGCAAGTCAAGCGCAAACTACAATGAGCAGTTCTTC. Translating gives CASSPSKSSANYNEQFF.

Only a few counts were recorded for this clonotype. CDR3 sequence: CASSNYIPGEETQYF. CDR3 coding DNA: TGTGCCAGCAGTAACTACATCCCTGGAGAAGAGACCCAGTACTTC. V gene TRBV6-2 or TRBV6-3 combines with J gene TRBJ2-5, with no clear D. CDR1 is MNHEY, CDR2 SVGEGT, per germline. This CDR3 is 15 amino acids long. Trimming shortened V by 5 bases and J by 3 bases, and 16 bases separated the two germline ends.

This clonotype was counted ten times or more. The CDR3 sequence: CASSFRDRKETQYF. The CDR3 DNA reads as TGTGCCAGCAGCTTCCGGGACAGAAAAGAGACCCAGTACTTC. The V gene is TRBV7-2, the J gene TRBJ2-5; 7 bases fit TRBD1. Germline V gene data show CDR1 as SGHTA and CDR2 as FQGNSA. V lost 3 bases and J lost 3; bases outside the gene matches: 4. There are 14 residues in the CDR3.

This clonotype is labeled as medium-sized. The V call is TRBV2, the J call TRBJ2-1, with no clear D. Germline CDR1 SNHLY, CDR2 FYNNEI. There are 13 residues in the CDR3. Trimming removed 8 bases from V and 6 bases from J, with 14 bases in between. The CDR3 is CASGTSSLNEQFF. DNA for the CDR3: TGTGCCAGCGGTACAAGTAGCCTCAATGAGCAGTTCTTC.

The chain combines TRBV28 with TRBJ2-1, with 8 positions matching TRBD1. With V trimmed by 6 bases and J by 0 bases, 7 bases remained unmatched. CDR3 size: 16 residues. Germline V gives CDR1 MDHEN, CDR2 SYDVKM. CDR3 coding DNA: TGTGCCAGCAGGTTAGACAGGGGATACTCCTACAATGAGCAGTTCTTC. Protein sequence: CASRLDRGYSYNEQFF.

There are a few counts of this clonotype. The chain carries TRBV7-2 and TRBJ1-1, with no clear D. The CDR3 has 15 residues. CDR1 is SGHTA, CDR2 FQGNSA, per germline. Trimming took off 5 bases at V and 4 bases at J, with 17 bases between the two ends. CDR3 amino acids: CASSLGRRRGTEAFF. As DNA, the CDR3 is TGTGCCAGCAGCCTCGGACGCAGACGTGGCACTGAAGCTTTCTTT. The whole variable domain, filled in from reference TRBV7-2 and TRBJ1-1, reads GAGVSQSPSNKVTEKGKDVELRCDPISGHTALYWYRQSLGQGLEFLIYFQGNSAPDKSGLPSDRFSAERTGGSVSTLTIQRTQQEDSAVYLCASSLGRRRGTEAFFGQGTRLTVV.

The CDR3 reads CASSLEMTEAFF. CDR3 in DNA: TGTGCCAGCAGCTTAGAGATGACTGAAGCTTTCTTT. This chain links TRBV7-9 with TRBJ1-1; D is uncertain. The V end was cut by 1 base, the J end by 5 bases, with 5 bases between. Germline CDR1 reads SEHNR; CDR2 reads FQNEAQ (reference sequence). The CDR3 has 12 residues.

V usage is TRBV28 and J usage is TRBJ2-4, with D uncertain. V was shortened by 2 bases and J by 0 bases, with 14 bases between the two germline ends. This CDR3 comprises 17 residues. Germline-derived CDR1 and CDR2 are MDHEN and SYDVKM. The CDR3 DNA sequence: TGTGCCAGCAGTTTAATCGGCTCAACTTTAGCCAAAAACATTCAGTACTTC. Residues: CASSLIGSTLAKNIQYF.

The genes are TRBV11-2 and TRBJ2-4; D tentatively fits TRBD1 or TRBD2 (5 bases each). The CDR3 length is 14 residues. The germline CDR1 and CDR2 sequences are SGHAT and FQNNGV. V dropped 4 bases and J dropped 6 bases, with 13 bases sitting between them. CDR3 DNA: TGTGCCAGCAGCTGGGGCCCCGCGGGAAACATTCAGTACTTC. Translation gives CASSWGPAGNIQYF.

The genes are TRBV27 and TRBJ2-1; D call uncertain. Trimming stripped 6 bases from V and 6 bases from J, with 12 bases between. The CDR3 loop spans 13 amino acids. Germline CDR1 reads MNHEY; CDR2 reads SMNVEV (reference sequence). The CDR3 bases are TGTGCCAGCAGCCCGGCGTTTCGCAATGAGCAGTTCTTC. Encoded protein: CASSPAFRNEQFF.

V is TRBV28 and J is TRBJ2-7, with D tentatively TRBD1 (6 bases). The germline V gene has CDR1 MDHEN and CDR2 SYDVKM. The V end was cut by 6 bases, the J end by 2 bases, with 11 bases between. The CDR3 covers 13 residues. This CDR3 reads CASSQGMTYEQYF. Written as DNA, the CDR3 is TGTGCCAGCAGCCAGGGGATGACCTACGAGCAGTACTTC. The full variable domain, completed using reference TRBV28 and TRBJ2-7, is DVKVTQSSRYLVKRTGEKVFLECVQDMDHENMFWYRQDPGLGLRLIYFSYDVKMKEKGDIPEGYSVSREKKERFSLILESASTNQTSMYLCASSQGMTYEQYFGPGTRLTVT.

The chain couples TRBV7-6 to TRBJ2-2; D call uncertain. In germline, CDR1 is SGHVS, CDR2 FNYEAQ. The CDR3 contains 15 residues. V shed 1 base and J shed 7 bases, with 13 bases lying between them. The CDR3 here is CASSLGRLEGGELFF. The CDR3 DNA follows: TGTGCCAGCAGCTTAGGTCGCCTAGAAGGCGGGGAGCTGTTTTTT. Combining the CDR3 with reference TRBV7-6 and TRBJ2-2 gives the whole variable domain GAGVSQSPRYKVTKRGQDVALRCDPISGHVSLYWYRQALGQGPEFLTYFNYEAQQDKSGLPNDRFSAERPEGSISTLTIQRTEQRDSAMYRCASSLGRLEGGELFFGEGSRLTVL.

This clonotype was seen a handful of times. The CDR3 sequence is CASSQVNNYGYTF. Here the CDR3 DNA reads TGCGCCAGCAGCCAAGTGAATAACTATGGCTACACCTTC. The genes are TRBV4-1 and TRBJ1-2; no firm D call. V was pared by 1 base and J by 1 base, with 4 bases between. Germline lookup yields CDR1 MGHRA and CDR2 YSYEKL. This CDR3 is built from 13 residues.

A few counts support this clonotype. The rearrangement links TRBV19 to TRBJ2-5; D is undetermined. V was shortened by 3 bases and J by 3 bases, with 5 bases between the two germline ends. The CDR3 totals 12 residues. Germline V gives CDR1 LNHDA, CDR2 SQIVND (reference sequence). The DNA for the CDR3 is TGTGCCAGTAGTATCGATGAAGAGACCCAGTACTTC. Protein product: CASSIDEETQYF.

The V call is TRBV5-6, the J call TRBJ2-1; the D is unclear. The CDR3 contains 15 residues. Trimming removed 0 bases from V and 5 bases from J, with 12 bases in between. CDR1 is SGHDT and CDR2 is YYEEEE in the germline V gene. CDR3 bases: TGTGCCAGCAGCTTGGTGGATCGGCCAGACAATGAGCAGTTCTTC. This sequence encodes CASSLVDRPDNEQFF.

A few counts support this clonotype. The chain links TRBV28 to TRBJ2-1; 8 positions agree with TRBD2. V was clipped by 8 bases and J by 7 bases; unmatched bases: 10. The CDR3 consists of 14 residues. Looked up from germline, CDR1 is MDHEN and CDR2 is SYDVKM. CDR3 loop: CASSLAGWKNEQFF. CDR3 nucleotide sequence: TGTGCCAGCTCCTTAGCGGGATGGAAGAATGAGCAGTTCTTC.

This clonotype was observed a handful of times. The chain is built from TRBV7-6 and TRBJ2-7; 8 bases fit TRBD1. The V gene end was trimmed by 5 bases and the J gene end by 0 bases; junction bases not matched to a gene: 0. Per germline, CDR1 SGHVS and CDR2 FNYEAQ. The CDR3 covers 13 residues. The CDR3 DNA is TGTGCCAGCAGCGACAGGGGCTCCTACGAGCAGTACTTC. It is translated as CASSDRGSYEQYF. Based on the CDR3 plus reference TRBV7-6 and TRBJ2-7, the full variable domain is GAGVSQSPRYKVTKRGQDVALRCDPISGHVSLYWYRQALGQGPEFLTYFNYEAQQDKSGLPNDRFSAERPEGSISTLTIQRTEQRDSAMYRCASSDRGSYEQYFGPGTRLTVT.

CDR3 protein: CSVDSESSYNEQFF. DNA for the CDR3: TGCAGCGTTGACTCCGAGAGCTCCTACAATGAGCAGTTCTTC. This chain connects TRBV29-1 to TRBJ2-1; D uncertain. The CDR3 covers 14 residues. Germline lookup yields CDR1 SQVTM and CDR2 ANQGSEA. Trimming left V 3 bases short and J 0 bases short, with 9 bases between.